This TCR beta chain comes out of a study of cytomegalovirus exposure and HLA in healthy donors. Study conclusions and caveats: The presence/absence work took it that sequencing depth was about the same across donors. There were some V segments, including TRBV6-2 and TRBV6-3, excluded as indistinguishable.

There are 16 residues in the CDR3. From germline, CDR1 is SGHVS and CDR2 FNYEAQ. Trimming at V came to 5 bases and at J to 9 bases, leaving 15 bases not matched to a gene. A remark on this clone: Its antigen is as yet unknown.

Primers for the PCR totalled 60 Vbeta and 13 Jbeta. The data were produced by immunoSEQ multiplex PCR, yet TCRdb's version contains in-frame clones alone and is incomplete. This repertoire comprises more than 140,000 clones; its ten largest clones make up 2.2%. This sequence was found in a woman aged 18 to 35 in good health and CMV-seronegative. Sample: PBMCs. The chain combines TRBV7-6 with TRBJ2-1; 8 nucleotides agree with TRBD2. This CDR3 reads CASSPHPAGDHSEQFF. CDR3 sequence (DNA): TGTGCCAGCAGCCCCCACCCAGCGGGGGACCACAGTGAGCAGTTCTTC.